Below, 19 T cell receptor beta chains from the same sample are listed, as sequenced in a study of shared clonotypes between healthy human individuals. Assay: immunoSEQ multiplex PCR; the TCRdb copy retains only in-frame clones and omits some. The table includes around 750,000 clones, about 74% detected once. The sequenced material came from memory CD4+ T cells sorted from blood. Documented subset: CD45RA-negative fraction. Receptors originate from a woman aged 25 to 39 in good health.

This clone came up a few times. The chain joins TRBV6-5 to TRBJ2-7; D gene unclear. The CDR3 extends over 15 amino acids. Germline CDR1 reads MNHEY; CDR2 reads SVGAGI. Trimming took 0 bases from V and 2 from J, leaving 11 bases between them. DNA of the CDR3: TGTGCCAGCAGTTACTCCAGGACGTTAACCTACGAGCAGTACTTC. Residues: CASSYSRTLTYEQYF.

This rearrangement joins TRBV4-1 to TRBJ1-1; a possible D gene is TRBD1 (5 bases). With 1 base removed from V and 0 bases from J, the gap between germline ends came to 12 bases. This CDR3 region has 16 residues. Germline V gene data show CDR1 as MGHRA and CDR2 as YSYEKL. The CDR3 protein is CASSQVAWGMNTEAFF. CDR3 DNA: TGCGCCAGCAGCCAAGTTGCGTGGGGGATGAACACTGAAGCTTTCTTT.

There are many counts of this clone. The chain has TRBV28 and TRBJ2-1, with D perhaps TRBD1 (6 bases). Germline V CDR1 and CDR2: MDHEN, SYDVKM. V lost 10 bases, J lost 8 bases, and 18 bases lay in between. The CDR3 has 13 amino acids. The CDR3 nucleotides read TGTGCCACAATTACAGGGAGTGGCGATGAGCAGTTCTTC. This sequence encodes CATITGSGDEQFF.

This chain joins TRBV28 and TRBJ2-7, with 11 bases fitting TRBD2. V gave up 6 bases and J gave up 6 bases; unmatched junction bases: 16. The CDR3 sequence is 17 residues long. Germline V gene sequence: CDR1 MDHEN, CDR2 SYDVKM. This CDR3 is CASRGTSGGVALGEQYF. CDR3 sequence (DNA): TGTGCCAGCAGGGGGACTAGCGGCGGGGTGGCCCTTGGCGAGCAGTACTTC.

This clone was counted many times. The rearrangement joins TRBV30 to TRBJ1-3; a weak D match, TRBD1 (5 bases). Germline values: CDR1 GTSNPN, CDR2 SVGIG (reference sequence). The CDR3 runs 16 residues. Trimming stripped 4 bases from V and 0 bases from J, with 16 bases between. In DNA, the CDR3 is TGTGCCTGGATACCAATGGGGGGAAGCTCTGGAAACACCATATATTTT. Protein sequence: CAWIPMGGSSGNTIYF.

The rearrangement links TRBV11-2 to TRBJ1-1; the D is unclear. Germline V gene sequence: CDR1 SGHAT, CDR2 FQNNGV. This CDR3 comprises 13 residues. The germline V and J ends were trimmed by 0 bases and 3 bases, with 5 bases remaining between them. CDR3 region: CASSLDPYTEAFF. In DNA, the CDR3 is TGTGCCAGCAGCTTAGATCCGTACACTGAAGCTTTCTTT. The full variable domain, rest sourced from reference TRBV11-2 and TRBJ1-1, is EAGVAQSPRYKIIEKRQSVAFWCNPISGHATLYWYQQILGQGPKLLIQFQNNGVVDDSQLPKDRFSAERLKGVDSTLKIQPAKLEDSAVYLCASSLDPYTEAFFGQGTRLTVV.

This clone was seen a handful of times. The genes are TRBV30 and TRBJ1-5, with unresolved D. V was clipped by 2 bases and J by 2 bases, with 10 bases between them. CDR1 and CDR2 from the germline V gene are GTSNPN and SVGIG (reference sequence). This CDR3 is built from 14 residues. The CDR3 protein is CAWSPSTRNQPQHF. The CDR3 DNA reads as TGTGCCTGGAGTCCCAGTACGCGCAATCAGCCCCAGCATTTT.

This chain links TRBV5-8 with TRBJ2-7; D could derive from TRBD1 or TRBD2 (5 bases each). Trimming stripped 0 bases from V and 2 bases from J, with 9 bases between. The CDR3 spans 14 residues. From germline, CDR1 is SGHTS and CDR2 YDEGEE. CDR3 sequence reads: CASSLGDVAYEQYF. CDR3 DNA: TGTGCCAGCAGCTTGGGGGACGTCGCCTACGAGCAGTACTTC.

The J gene is TRBJ2-2, the V gene TRBV10-3, with TRBD1 identical over 7 bases. The CDR3 contains 16 residues. Germline values: CDR1 ENHRY, CDR2 SYGVKD. The junction had 4 bases not matched to a gene; V was cut back by 2 bases and J by 1 base. The CDR3 DNA reads TGTGCCATCAGTGAGGAATACAGGGGGAACACCGGGGAGCTGTTTTTT. It yields the protein CAISEEYRGNTGELFF.

A few counts support this clone. The V and J genes are TRBV28 and TRBJ2-1, with 9 positions matching TRBD1. In germline, CDR1 is MDHEN, CDR2 SYDVKM. The CDR3 consists of 13 residues. The V gene end was trimmed by 10 bases and the J gene end by 9 bases; junction bases not matched to a gene: 10. Here the CDR3 DNA reads TGTGCCACCCGACCGGGACAGGGACTTGAGCAGTTCTTC. It codes for CATRPGQGLEQFF.

J is TRBJ2-7 and V is TRBV7-9, with D perhaps TRBD1 or TRBD2 (5 bases each). V lost 1 base to trimming and J lost 5 bases, with 18 bases between them. The CDR3 runs to 16 residues. CDR1 is SEHNR, CDR2 FQNEAQ, per germline (reference sequence). The CDR3 DNA sequence: TGTGCCAGCAGCTTAGACGCCGGGACCGGGGCTGACGAGCAGTACTTC. Translated: CASSLDAGTGADEQYF.

This chain connects TRBV5-6 to TRBJ2-3; 13 nucleotides match TRBD2. This CDR3 contains 16 residues. V lost 5 bases, J lost 4 bases, and 7 bases stayed unmatched. Germline CDR1 is SGHDT and CDR2 is YYEEEE. In DNA form, the CDR3 reads TGTGCCAGCAGTCGGACTAGCGGGAGTGGAGCAGATACGCAGTATTTT. It encodes CASSRTSGSGADTQYF.

The V and J genes are TRBV15 and TRBJ1-5, with 8 bases that match TRBD1. The germline V gene has CDR1 LNHNV and CDR2 YYDKDF (reference sequence). This CDR3 region has 15 residues. Trimming cost V 0 bases and J 5 bases; bases outside gene matches: 3. The DNA of the CDR3 is TGTGCCACCAGCAGAGATGGACAGGGTGATCAGCCCCAGCATTTT. This translates into CATSRDGQGDQPQHF.

This clone was picked up one time. V usage is TRBV23-1 and J usage is TRBJ2-1, with no clear D. TRBV23-1 is identified as an open reading frame with a role that is uncertain. The CDR3 length is 17 residues. The ends were cut back, 0 bases at V and 4 bases at J, with 16 bases in the middle. The CDR3: CASSQSRCGSFYNEQFF. In nucleotides, the CDR3 is TGCGCCAGCAGTCAATCACGGTGCGGCAGCTTTTACAATGAGCAGTTCTTC.

The chain joins TRBV18 to TRBJ2-5; the match to TRBD1 covers 7 bases. The trim removed 3 bases at V and 5 bases at J, leaving 6 bases unmatched. The CDR3 covers 14 residues. From germline, CDR1 is KGHSH and CDR2 LQKENI. The CDR3 loop reads CASSPGTVLETQYF. In DNA, the CDR3 is TGTGCCAGCTCACCCGGGACAGTTCTGGAGACCCAGTACTTC.

V and J are TRBV11-2 and TRBJ1-3; possibly TRBD1 for D (5 bases). V was shortened by 5 bases and J by 4 bases, with 6 bases between the two germline ends. The CDR3 is 12 residues long. Germline lookup yields CDR1 SGHAT and CDR2 FQNNGV. CDR3: CASSRGGNTIYF. Written as DNA, the CDR3 is TGTGCCAGCAGCCGGGGGGGAAACACCATATATTTT.

V and J are TRBV11-2 and TRBJ2-5, with a possible D match to TRBD2 (6 bases). V shed 5 bases and J shed 5 bases, with 9 bases lying between them. The CDR3 consists of 12 residues. Looked up from germline, CDR1 is SGHAT and CDR2 is FQNNGV. In DNA, the CDR3 is TGTGCCAGCAGCCAGACTAGGGAGACCCAGTACTTC. Its translation: CASSQTRETQYF.

The gene calls are TRBV7-9 and TRBJ2-3; 8 bases agree with TRBD1. Trimming took 5 bases from V and 5 from J; bases not matched to a gene: 9. CDR1 is SEHNR and CDR2 is FQNEAQ in the germline V gene (reference sequence). The CDR3 has 15 amino acids. In DNA, the CDR3 is TGTGCCAGCAGCCAAACCGCAGGGGGCGAAGATACGCAGTATTTT. It encodes CASSQTAGGEDTQYF.

V is TRBV28 and J is TRBJ2-7; 16 bases are a match to TRBD2. The germline V gene has CDR1 MDHEN and CDR2 SYDVKM. This CDR3 is 18 amino acids long. Trimming cost V 2 bases and J 7 bases; bases outside gene matches: 11. This CDR3 reads CASSLVTGTSGRDNEQYF. The DNA of the CDR3 is TGTGCCAGCAGTTTAGTCACCGGGACTAGCGGGAGGGATAATGAGCAGTACTTC.